This TCR beta chain was found in a study of blood T cell repertoires in COVID-19. About the study: COVID-19 samples collected from the United States, Italy and Spain covered acute and convalescent phases.

As originally analysed: Reference gene primer amplification in the assay estimated nucleated cell counts. This table comes from immunoSEQ multiplex PCR, and its TCRdb copy is limited to in-frame clones, with some not included. V, J and clone size are those of that table, while D and trimming were read from the DNA. The sample has around 430,000 clones; around 88% are singletons. The Seattle patients joined while their infection was active and were tracked longitudinally afterward. CDR1 and CDR2 (germline): MNHEY, SMNVEV (reference sequence). The CDR3 length is 16 residues. The V and J ends lost 4 bases and 4 bases, in that order; junction bases with no gene match: 12.

The sample consisted of peripheral blood. The chain combines TRBV27 with TRBJ1-2; 7 positions match TRBD1. The sequence was obtained from a woman between 50 and 59 years old with COVID-19, enrolled during active disease. The CDR3 sequence is CASSSRLGTDSYGYTF. The DNA of the CDR3 is TGTGCCAGCAGTTCACGTCTTGGGACAGACTCCTATGGCTACACCTTC.